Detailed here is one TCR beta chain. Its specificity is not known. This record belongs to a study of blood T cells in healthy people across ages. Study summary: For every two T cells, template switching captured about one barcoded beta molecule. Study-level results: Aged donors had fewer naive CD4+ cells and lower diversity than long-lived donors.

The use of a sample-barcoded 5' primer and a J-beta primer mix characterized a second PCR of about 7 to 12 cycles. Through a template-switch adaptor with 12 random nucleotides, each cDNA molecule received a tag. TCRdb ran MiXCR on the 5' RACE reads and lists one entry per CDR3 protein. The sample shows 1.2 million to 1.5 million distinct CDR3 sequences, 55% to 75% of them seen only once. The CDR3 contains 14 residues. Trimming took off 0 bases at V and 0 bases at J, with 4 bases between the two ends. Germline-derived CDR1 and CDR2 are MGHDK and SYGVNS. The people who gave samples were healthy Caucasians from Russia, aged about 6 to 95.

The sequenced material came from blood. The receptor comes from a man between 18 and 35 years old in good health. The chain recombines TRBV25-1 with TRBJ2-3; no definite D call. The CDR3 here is CASSEYPSTDTQYF. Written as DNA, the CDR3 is TGTGCCAGCAGTGAATATCCCAGCACAGATACGCAGTATTTT.